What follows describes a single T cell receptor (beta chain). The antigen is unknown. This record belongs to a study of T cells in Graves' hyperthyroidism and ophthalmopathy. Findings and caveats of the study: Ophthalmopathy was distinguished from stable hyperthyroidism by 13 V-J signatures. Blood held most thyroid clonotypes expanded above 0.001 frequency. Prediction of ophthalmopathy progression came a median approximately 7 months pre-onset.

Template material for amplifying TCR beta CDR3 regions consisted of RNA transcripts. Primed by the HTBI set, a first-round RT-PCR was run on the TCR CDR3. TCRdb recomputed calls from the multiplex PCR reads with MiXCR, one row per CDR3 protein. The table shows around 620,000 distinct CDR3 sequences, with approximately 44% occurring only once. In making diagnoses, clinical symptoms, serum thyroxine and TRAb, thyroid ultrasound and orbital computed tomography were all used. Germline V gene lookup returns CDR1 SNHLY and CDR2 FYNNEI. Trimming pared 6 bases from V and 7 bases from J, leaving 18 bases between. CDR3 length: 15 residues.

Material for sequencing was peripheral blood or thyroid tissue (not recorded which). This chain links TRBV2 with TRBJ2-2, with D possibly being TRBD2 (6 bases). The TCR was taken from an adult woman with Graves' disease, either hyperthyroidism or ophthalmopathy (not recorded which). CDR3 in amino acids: CASRGTYGSNGELFF. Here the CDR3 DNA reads TGTGCCAGCAGAGGGACTTACGGGAGTAACGGGGAGCTGTTTTTT. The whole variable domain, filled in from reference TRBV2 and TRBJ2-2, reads EPEVTQTPSHQVTQMGQEVILRCVPISNHLYFYWYRQILGQKVEFLVSFYNNEISEKSEIFDDQFSVERPDGSNFTLKIRSTKLEDSAMYFCASRGTYGSNGELFFGEGSRLTVL.